This T cell receptor beta chain emerged from a study of glioma-infiltrating T cells after dendritic cell vaccination. The wider study: Dendritic cell vaccination trial patients had either newly diagnosed or recurrent glioblastoma. Dendritic cell vaccine was injected intradermally three times, biweekly.

Specified time point: after dendritic cell vaccination, including at tumor progression/relapse. None of the glioblastoma patients had an isocitrate dehydrogenase mutation. Produced via immunoSEQ multiplex PCR; TCRdb's table is partial and in-frame only. The data contain about 9,200 clones, 81% of them singletons. Germline V gene lookup returns CDR1 SGHNT and CDR2 YENEEA. The CDR3 covers 14 residues. The V end lost 3 bases, the J end lost 2 bases, and 9 bases lay between the germline ends. The gene calls are TRBV11-3 and TRBJ2-3; perhaps TRBD2 as D (6 bases). The TCR sequence derives from a human donor with glioblastoma. Sequences were derived from blood, sampled after dendritic cell vaccination. In nucleotides, the CDR3 is TGTGCCAGCAGCTTGACTAGTTCCACAGATACGCAGTATTTT. It is translated as CASSLTSSTDTQYF.